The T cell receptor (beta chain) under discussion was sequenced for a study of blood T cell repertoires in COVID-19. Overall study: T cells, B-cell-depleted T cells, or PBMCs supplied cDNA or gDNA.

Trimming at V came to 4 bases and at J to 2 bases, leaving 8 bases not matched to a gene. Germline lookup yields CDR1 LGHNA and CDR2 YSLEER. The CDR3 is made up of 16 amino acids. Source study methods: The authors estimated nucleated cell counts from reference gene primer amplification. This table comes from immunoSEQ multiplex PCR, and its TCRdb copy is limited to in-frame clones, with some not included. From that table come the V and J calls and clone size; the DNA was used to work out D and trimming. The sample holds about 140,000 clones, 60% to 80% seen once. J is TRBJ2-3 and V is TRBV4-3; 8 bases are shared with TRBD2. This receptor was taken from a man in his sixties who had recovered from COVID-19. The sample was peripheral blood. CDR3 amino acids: CASSLRAGALTDTQYF. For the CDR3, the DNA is TGCGCCAGCAGCCTCAGAGCGGGGGCCCTCACAGATACGCAGTATTTT.